The rows below give T cell receptor beta chains drawn from one sample of a study of cytomegalovirus exposure and HLA in healthy donors. Method: immunoSEQ multiplex PCR; TCRdb's copy keeps in-frame clones and lacks some. The data contain approximately 160,000 clones, about 80% of them seen just once; the ten biggest clones take up approximately 10%. Sequencing used PBMCs. Source of these receptors: a young man in good health and CMV-seropositive. Each CDR3 is given without its conserved first and last residue. Each record gives: J gene, clone size, V gene, CDR3 protein. The size of a clone is reported for some rows only, either as once, few or many, or as a class for expanded clones.

TRBJ2-7 - TRBV13 ASSSGLVGGHYEQY
TRBJ2-1 - TRBV15 ATSRGAPGYYNEQF
TRBJ2-1 few TRBV7-9 ASSLRVATSGSDEQF
TRBJ1-2 - TRBV5-1 ASRGQGAWGYT
TRBJ2-2 - TRBV4-1 ASSQLVGTGELF
TRBJ2-3 - TRBV19 ASGQGPTDTQY
TRBJ2-1 - TRBV5-6 ASSLFFRTEQF
TRBJ1-3 - TRBV25-1 ASSFPGLEGNTIY
TRBJ1-1 - TRBV28 ASTDKGTGWGNTEAF
TRBJ2-7 - TRBV10-3 AISESTGRGLAEYEQY
TRBJ1-1 - TRBV7-9 ASSPPTVTEAF
TRBJ2-5 once TRBV11-2 ASSPGAGRGGETQY
TRBJ2-5 - TRBV7-9 ASRGLSGTGNGETQY
TRBJ2-1 - TRBV4-1 ASSPLYRDRLYGQF
TRBJ1-2 - TRBV9 ASSSPDGGYGYT
TRBJ1-1 - TRBV27 ASNDRDSNTEAF
TRBJ2-2 - TRBV7-9 ASRLDSNTGELF
TRBJ2-7 few TRBV7-7 ASSSEQGSSYEQY
TRBJ2-5 - TRBV5-6 ASSLLARTGTDETQY
TRBJ2-3 once TRBV4-2 ASSQDQGASTDTQY
TRBJ1-1 - TRBV19 ASSIWGFAMNTEAF
TRBJ1-2 - TRBV25-1 ASSPPGTNNGYT
TRBJ1-4 - TRBV19 ASSMRGEKLF
TRBJ2-5 - TRBV4-1 ASSQEFGRGWEETQY
TRBJ2-7 - TRBV6-5 ASSYPRGEQY
TRBJ2-3 - TRBV9 ASSLQGRSTDTQY
TRBJ2-4 - TRBV5-5 ASSPGLAGVVIQY
TRBJ2-1 - TRBV27 ASTWGWGYEQF
TRBJ1-1 - TRBV7-3 ASSLSGDGTEAF
TRBJ2-7 once TRBV15 ATSRVEGTYEQY
TRBJ2-7 - TRBV4-1 ASSHLGTGDYEQY
TRBJ2-1 few TRBV28 ATYPTPGGSSYNEQF
TRBJ2-2 once TRBV27 ASSPGQNTGELF
TRBJ1-5 - TRBV19 ASSPGVAQQGPQH
TRBJ1-3 - TRBV28 ASRIMSGNTIY
TRBJ2-5 few TRBV27 ASSLQGRGETQY
TRBJ2-6 - TRBV7-8 ASSSQGVAGANVLT
TRBJ2-1 - TRBV9 ASSGTLKWGGQDNEQF
TRBJ2-3 once TRBV9 ASSEEWGGTDTQY
TRBJ2-1 - TRBV6-5 ASRIAGGFYEQF
TRBJ1-2 - TRBV5-1 ASSWGPVDSGYT
TRBJ1-2 - TRBV2 ASSESARVSSNYGYT
TRBJ2-5 - TRBV28 ASSSPELAGRETQY
TRBJ1-1 - TRBV6-6 ASTPGEWDTEAF
TRBJ2-5 - TRBV13 ASSLHRQETQY
TRBJ2-7 once TRBV28 ASRRAGPLTYEQY
TRBJ2-2 once TRBV4-2 ASSQEHITSFAGELF
TRBJ2-4 few TRBV20-1 SATDSIGQY
- - TRBV7-2 ASSRLATYEQY
- - TRBV15 ATSRPGPAGYEQY
TRBJ1-1 once TRBV5-1 ASSLVPTENTEAF
TRBJ1-1 - TRBV19 ASTRLGDTEAF
TRBJ2-5 - TRBV11-2 ASSPDMVRETQY
TRBJ1-1 few TRBV2 ASSDLTPRVGAF
TRBJ1-2 - TRBV19 ASSLRTGENYGYP
TRBJ1-1 - TRBV6-6 ASRTYGGIAEAF
TRBJ1-5 - TRBV9 ASSAGSGQHNQPQH
TRBJ2-2 - TRBV30 AWSRQGAGTGELF
TRBJ1-4 - TRBV15 ATSRALSGGEKLF